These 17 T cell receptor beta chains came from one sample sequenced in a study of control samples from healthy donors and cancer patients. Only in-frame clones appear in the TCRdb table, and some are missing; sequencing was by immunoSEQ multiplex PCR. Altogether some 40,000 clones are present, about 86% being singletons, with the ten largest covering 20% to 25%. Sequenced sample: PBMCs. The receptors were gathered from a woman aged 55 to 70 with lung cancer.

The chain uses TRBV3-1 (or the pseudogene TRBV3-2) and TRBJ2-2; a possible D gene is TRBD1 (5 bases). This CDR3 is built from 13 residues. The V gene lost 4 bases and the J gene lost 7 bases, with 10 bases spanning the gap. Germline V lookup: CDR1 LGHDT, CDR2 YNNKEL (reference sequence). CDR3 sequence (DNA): TGTGCCAGCAGCCCCAGGGAAGGCGGGGAGCTGTTTTTT. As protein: CASSPREGGELFF.

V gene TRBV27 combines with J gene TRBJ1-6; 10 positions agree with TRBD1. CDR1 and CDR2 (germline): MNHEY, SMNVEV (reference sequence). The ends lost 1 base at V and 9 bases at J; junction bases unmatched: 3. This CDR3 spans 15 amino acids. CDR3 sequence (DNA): TGTGCCAGCAGTTTATGGGACAGGGGTGGTTCACCCCTCCACTTT. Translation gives CASSLWDRGGSPLHF.

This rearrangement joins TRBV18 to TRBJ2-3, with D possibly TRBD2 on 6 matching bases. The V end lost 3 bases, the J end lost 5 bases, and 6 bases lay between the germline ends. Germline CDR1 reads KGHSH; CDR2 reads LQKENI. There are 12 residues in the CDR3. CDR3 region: CASSPGLDTQYF. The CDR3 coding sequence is TGTGCCAGCTCACCGGGACTAGATACGCAGTATTTT.

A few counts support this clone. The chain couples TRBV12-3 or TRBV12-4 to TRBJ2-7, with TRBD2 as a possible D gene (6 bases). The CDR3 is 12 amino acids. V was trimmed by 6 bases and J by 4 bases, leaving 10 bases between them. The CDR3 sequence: CASRTGVYEQYF. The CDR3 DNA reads TGTGCCAGCAGGACGGGGGTATACGAGCAGTACTTC.

This CDR3 is CASRKDTEAFF. The CDR3, as DNA: TGCGCCAGCAGGAAAGACACTGAAGCTTTCTTT. The chain couples TRBV5-1 to TRBJ1-1; D unresolved. Trimming pared 5 bases from V and 3 bases from J, leaving 5 bases between. CDR1 is SGHRS, CDR2 YFSETQ, per germline. The CDR3 loop spans 11 amino acids.

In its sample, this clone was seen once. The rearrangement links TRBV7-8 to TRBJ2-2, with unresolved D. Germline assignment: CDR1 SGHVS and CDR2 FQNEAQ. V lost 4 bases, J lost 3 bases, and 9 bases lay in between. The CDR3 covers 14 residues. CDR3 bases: TGTGCCAGCAGCTCGGAGACGTACACCGGGGAGCTGTTTTTT. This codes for CASSSETYTGELFF.

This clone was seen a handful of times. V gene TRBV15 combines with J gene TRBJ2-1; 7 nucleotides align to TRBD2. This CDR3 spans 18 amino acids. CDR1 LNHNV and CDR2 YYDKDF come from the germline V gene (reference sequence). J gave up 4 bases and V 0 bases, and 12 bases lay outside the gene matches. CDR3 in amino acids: CATSRDPQRVGGYNEQFF. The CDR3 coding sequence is TGTGCCACCAGCAGAGATCCCCAACGTGTCGGGGGGTACAATGAGCAGTTCTTC. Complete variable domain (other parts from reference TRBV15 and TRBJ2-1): DAMVIQNPRYQVTQFGKPVTLSCSQTLNHNVMYWYQQKSSQAPKLLFHYYDKDFNNEADTPDNFQSRRPNTSFCFLDIRSPGLGDTAMYLCATSRDPQRVGGYNEQFFGPGTRLTVL.

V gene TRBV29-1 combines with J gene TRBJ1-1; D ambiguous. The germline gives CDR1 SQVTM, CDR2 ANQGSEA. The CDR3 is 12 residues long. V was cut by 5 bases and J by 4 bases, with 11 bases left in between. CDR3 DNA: TGCAGCGTTTCCAGCAGACCCACTGAAGCTTTCTTT. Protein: CSVSSRPTEAFF. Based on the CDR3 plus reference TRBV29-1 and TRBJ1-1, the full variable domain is SAVISQKPSRDICQRGTSLTIQCQVDSQVTMMFWYRQQPGQSLTLIATANQGSEATYESGFVIDKFPISRPNLTFSTLTVSNMSPEDSSIYLCSVSSRPTEAFFGQGTRLTVV.

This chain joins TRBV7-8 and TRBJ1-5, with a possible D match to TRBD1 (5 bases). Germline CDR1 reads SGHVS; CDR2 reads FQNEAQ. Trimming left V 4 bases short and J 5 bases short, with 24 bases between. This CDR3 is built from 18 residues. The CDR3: CASSSKGVGEWGDQPQHF. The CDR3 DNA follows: TGTGCCAGCAGCTCGAAGGGCGTGGGGGAATGGGGAGATCAGCCCCAGCATTTT.

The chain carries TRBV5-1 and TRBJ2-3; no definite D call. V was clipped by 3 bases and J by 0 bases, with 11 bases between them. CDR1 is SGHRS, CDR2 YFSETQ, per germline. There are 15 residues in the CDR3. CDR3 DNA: TGCGCCAGCAGCTGGACCGTGTCTAGCACAGATACGCAGTATTTT. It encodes CASSWTVSSTDTQYF.

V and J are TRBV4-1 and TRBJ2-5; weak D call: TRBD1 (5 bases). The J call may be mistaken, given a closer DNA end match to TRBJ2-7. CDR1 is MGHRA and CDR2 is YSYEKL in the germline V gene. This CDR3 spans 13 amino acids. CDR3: CASSQMSRDEQYF. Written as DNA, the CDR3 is TGCGCCAGCAGCCAAATGTCCAGGGACGAGCAGTACTTC.

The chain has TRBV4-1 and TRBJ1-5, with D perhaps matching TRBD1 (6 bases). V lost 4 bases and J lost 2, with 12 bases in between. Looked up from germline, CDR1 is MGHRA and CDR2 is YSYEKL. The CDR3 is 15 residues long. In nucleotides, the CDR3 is TGCGCCAGCAGCCCAGGGGCAGAGGGCAATCAGCCCCAGCATTTT. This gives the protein CASSPGAEGNQPQHF.

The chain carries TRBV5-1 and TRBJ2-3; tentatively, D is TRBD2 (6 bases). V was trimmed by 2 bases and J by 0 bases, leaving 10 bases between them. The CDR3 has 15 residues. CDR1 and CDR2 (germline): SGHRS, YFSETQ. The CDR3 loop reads CASSLQAGSTDTQYF. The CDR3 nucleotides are TGCGCCAGCAGCTTACAGGCGGGAAGCACAGATACGCAGTATTTT.

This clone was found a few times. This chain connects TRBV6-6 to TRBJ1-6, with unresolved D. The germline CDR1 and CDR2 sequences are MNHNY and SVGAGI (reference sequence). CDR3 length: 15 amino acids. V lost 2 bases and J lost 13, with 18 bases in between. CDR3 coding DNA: TGTGCCAGCAGTTACCCCCAGGCGTTTGACTCTCCCCTCCACTTT. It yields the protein CASSYPQAFDSPLHF.

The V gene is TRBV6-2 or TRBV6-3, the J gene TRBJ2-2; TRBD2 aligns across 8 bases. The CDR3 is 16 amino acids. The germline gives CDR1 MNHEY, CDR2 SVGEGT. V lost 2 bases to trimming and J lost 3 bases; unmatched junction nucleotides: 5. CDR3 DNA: TGTGCCAGCAGTTACGGTGGCGGGAGGCACACCGGGGAGCTGTTTTTT. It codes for CASSYGGGRHTGELFF.

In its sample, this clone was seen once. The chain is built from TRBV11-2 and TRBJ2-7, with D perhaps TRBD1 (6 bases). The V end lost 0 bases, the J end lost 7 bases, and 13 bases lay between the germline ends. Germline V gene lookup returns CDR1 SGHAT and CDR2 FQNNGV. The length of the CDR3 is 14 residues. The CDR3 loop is CASSLETGLMEQYF. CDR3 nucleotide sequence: TGTGCCAGCAGCTTAGAGACAGGTCTAATGGAGCAGTACTTC.

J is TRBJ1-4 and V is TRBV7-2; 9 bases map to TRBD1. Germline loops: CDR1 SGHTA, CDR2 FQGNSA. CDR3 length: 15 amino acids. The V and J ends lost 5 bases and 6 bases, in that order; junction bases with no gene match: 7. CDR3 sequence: CASSRTGGSHEKLFF. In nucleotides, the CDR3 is TGTGCCAGCAGCCGCACAGGGGGCTCCCATGAAAAACTGTTTTTT.